The 11 T cell receptor beta chains reported below all come from one sample, sequenced in a study of glioma-infiltrating T cells. Using RNA template, CDR3s of TCR alpha and beta were amplified with iRepertoire arm-PCR. One entry per CDR3 protein results from TCRdb running MiXCR on the multiplex PCR reads. Altogether approximately 400,000 distinct CDR3 sequences are present, roughly two fifths being singletons, with the ten largest covering about 12%. Sequencing used glioma tissue, nonneoplastic brain tissue, or PBMCs (not recorded which). The receptors were sampled from a human donor with low-grade glioma or glioblastoma, undergoing nonglioma brain surgery, or in good health (not recorded which).

Worth noting for this clonotype: This may be a read error: a much more frequent sequence differs by one nucleotide. This sequence joins TRBV6-1 and TRBJ2-7; 7 positions match TRBD2. Germline V lookup: CDR1 MNHNS, CDR2 SASEGT. This CDR3 contains 15 residues. CDR3: CAGRLSGVSSYEQYF. The CDR3 DNA reads as TGTGCCGGCAGGTTAAGCGGGGTGAGCTCCTACGAGCAGTACTTC.

The chain joins TRBV7-2 to TRBJ1-5, with D perhaps matching TRBD1 (5 bases). This CDR3 is built from 20 residues. The germline V gene encodes CDR1 SGHTA and CDR2 FQGNSA. V lost 1 base, J lost 0 bases, and 22 bases lay in between. This CDR3 is CASSLVSGTGGWYSNQPQHF. The CDR3 DNA reads TGTGCCAGCAGCTTAGTGAGCGGGACGGGAGGCTGGTATAGCAATCAGCCCCAGCATTTT.

V is TRBV6-1 and J is TRBJ1-4; TRBD1 is a possible D gene (5 bases). CDR3 size: 16 residues. Trimming stripped 7 bases from V and 10 bases from J, with 25 bases between. Germline CDR1 reads MNHNS; CDR2 reads SASEGT. The CDR3, as DNA: TGTGCCAGCATGTTTACTTTCGGCAGGGATCTTGGAAAACTGTTTTTT. Amino acid sequence: CASMFTFGRDLGKLFF.

The chain is built from TRBV6-5 and TRBJ2-1, with TRBD2 matching over 9 bases. Per germline, CDR1 MNHEY and CDR2 SVGAGI. The CDR3 covers 22 residues. Unmatched junction bases numbered 30, after V lost 2 bases and J lost 10 bases. This CDR3 is CASSYLHYRTDGSSGASYEQFF. The CDR3 coding sequence is TGTGCCAGCAGTTACCTTCATTACCGGACCGACGGTTCTAGCGGGGCCTCCTACGAGCAGTTCTTC.

Comments on this clonotype: At one boundary the junction diverges from the germline segment, which might be a read error. J is TRBJ1-1 and V is TRBV27; maybe TRBD1 (5 bases). The CDR3 covers 13 residues. Germline lookup yields CDR1 MNHEY and CDR2 SMNVEV (reference sequence). Here the CDR3 reads CASSLIGDAEALF. CDR3 bases: TGTGCCAGCAGTTTAATTGGGGACGCTGAAGCTCTCTTT.

The genes are TRBV28 and TRBJ1-1; D is perhaps TRBD1 (5 bases). The V and J ends lost 5 bases and 1 base respectively, with 11 bases between them. The V gene's germline CDR1 is MDHEN and CDR2 SYDVKM. The CDR3 has 14 residues. The CDR3 bases are TGTGCCAGCAGTCGGGGCTACAGGAACACTGAAGCTTTCTTT. This codes for CASSRGYRNTEAFF.

This clonotype was detected only a few times. This sequence joins TRBV20-1 and TRBJ1-6; no clear D. CDR3 length: 16 amino acids. CDR1 DFQATT and CDR2 SNEGSKA come from the germline V gene (reference sequence). The V gene lost 0 bases and the J gene lost 9 bases, with 18 bases spanning the gap. The CDR3 nucleotides are TGCAGTGCTAGAGATCTGAGGAAGGGCCCCAGTTCACCCCTCCACTTT. It codes for CSARDLRKGPSSPLHF.

On this clonotype itself: Compared with germline, one end of the junction differs, possibly owing to a read error. The rearrangement links TRBV15 to TRBJ2-2, with 9 bases identical to TRBD1. The CDR3 has 16 residues. The V gene's germline CDR1 is LNHNV and CDR2 YYDKDF (reference sequence). CDR3 nucleotide sequence: TGTGCCACCAGCGACCGGGACAGGGCGTATTCCGGGGGGCTGTTTTTT. This translates into CATSDRDRAYSGGLFF.

Note on this clonotype: A much larger clone is a single base away; this may be a read error. Without the conserved terminal phenylalanine or tryptophan, this CDR3 likely stems from a read error. The chain has TRBV27 and TRBJ2-1; D not resolved. Deletions cut 2 bases from V and 1 base from J, with 15 bases between. The CDR3 covers 17 residues. From germline, CDR1 is MNHEY and CDR2 SMNVEV (reference sequence). This chain's CDR3 is CASSLMDARYSYNEQFL. Written as DNA, the CDR3 is TGTGCCAGCAGTTTAATGGACGCTCGCTATTCCTACAATGAGCAGTTCCTC.

The chain's CDR3 is CASSKDRARNPNQPQHF. DNA for the CDR3: TGTGCCAGCAGTAAGGACAGGGCAAGAAACCCCAATCAGCCCCAGCATTTT. This chain uses TRBV2 with TRBJ1-5, with 8 nucleotides matching TRBD1. The CDR3 runs to 17 residues. The germline gives CDR1 SNHLY, CDR2 FYNNEI. J lost 3 bases, V lost 5 bases, and 12 bases had no gene match.

The rearrangement joins TRBV7-9 to TRBJ2-2; 9 bases match TRBD2. CDR1 is SEHNR, CDR2 FQNEAQ, per germline (reference sequence). V trimming: 5 bases; J trimming: 5 bases; junction bases outside the gene matches: 12. This CDR3 contains 17 residues. This CDR3 is CASSPLSSGSETGELFF. DNA of the CDR3: TGTGCCAGCAGCCCCCTGAGTAGCGGGAGCGAGACCGGGGAGCTGTTTTTT.